The clone carrying this T cell receptor beta chain has a count of ten or more. The data are from a study of T cells in Graves' hyperthyroidism and ophthalmopathy. RNA transcripts served as the template for amplifying TCR beta CDR3 regions. The TCR CDR3 was amplified in a first-round RT-PCR using the HTBI primer set. TCRdb re-derived calls from the multiplex PCR reads in MiXCR, one entry per CDR3 protein. In the table there are some 460,000 distinct CDR3 sequences, approximately 14% of which are singletons. The V and J ends lost 4 bases and 1 base, in that order; junction bases with no gene match: 5. Germline V CDR1 and CDR2: MNHNS, SASEGT. The CDR3 has 15 residues.

This clonotype originated in a woman between 18 and 29 years old with Graves' hyperthyroidism. The chain links TRBV6-1 to TRBJ2-5, with 8 bases identical to TRBD2. Sequenced: blood. CDR3 bases: TGTGCCAGCAGTGGCGGGAGGACGCCCCAAGAGACCCAGTACTTC. Translation gives CASSGGRTPQETQYF.